The entry that follows covers one T cell receptor beta chain sequence. This sample is drawn from a study of blood T cell repertoires in COVID-19. On the study more broadly: Acute and convalescent COVID-19 specimens originated in the United States, Italy and Spain. T cells, B-cell-depleted T cells, or PBMCs provided the cDNA or gDNA that served as material.

In the original analysis: Amplification of reference gene primers provided the estimated nucleated cell counts. Clones were sequenced by immunoSEQ multiplex PCR, and TCRdb holds only the in-frame ones, with some missing. V, J and clone size are taken as reported in that table, and D and trimming were inferred from the DNA itself. Here the sample spans fewer than 150,000 clones, roughly four fifths being singletons. This clonotype originated in a human donor in a cohort sampled during active COVID-19. The sequenced material came from peripheral blood.

CDR3 in amino acids: CASSVGGWASSYNEQFF. The CDR3 nucleotides read TGTGCCAGCAGCGTAGGTGGTTGGGCCTCTTCCTACAATGAGCAGTTCTTC. The chain carries TRBV9 and TRBJ2-1; D is uncertain. From germline, CDR1 is SGDLS and CDR2 YYNGEE. Trimming took 0 bases from V and 1 from J, leaving 14 bases between them. The CDR3 spans 17 residues.